Included here is one T cell receptor (beta chain) sequence, with context. What it binds is unknown. This specimen belongs to a study of OX40 agonist ivuxolimab in advanced cancers. Study context: An agonistic human IgG2 monoclonal antibody against OX40 (CD134) was given. Three dose-escalation patients had partial responses: one with hepatocellular carcinoma and two with cutaneous melanoma.

Autoimmune disease history or systemic immunosuppression meant exclusion. Assay used: immunoSEQ multiplex PCR; TCRdb lists only in-frame clones, some missing. The sample lists around 99,000 clones, around 93% seen once, with about 1.2% in the top ten. Germline V gene data show CDR1 as MNHEY and CDR2 as SMNVEV (reference sequence). With 4 bases clipped from V and 8 bases from J, the junction kept 7 bases outside the gene matches. This CDR3 contains 14 residues. Overall study results and limits: CD8+ T cells were the subset that, on average, had more expanded clones than CD4+.

The material sequenced was CD4+ or CD8+ T cells sorted from blood, taken in a trial of the OX40 agonist ivuxolimab. The source is an adult with an advanced solid tumor such as melanoma, head and neck, liver or kidney cancer. The V and J genes are TRBV27 and TRBJ2-1; 8 nucleotides align to TRBD2. The CDR3 is CASSSQREWYEQFF. The CDR3 nucleotides read TGTGCCAGCAGTTCCCAGCGGGAGTGGTATGAGCAGTTCTTC.